This T cell receptor beta chain is from a study of early T cells in non-severe SARS-CoV-2 infection. As for the study in general: Sequencing of unsorted whole blood was done on bulk RNA, leaving chains unpaired.

There are 17 residues in the CDR3. Per germline, CDR1 SGHRS and CDR2 YFSETQ. V was clipped by 4 bases and J by 1 base; unmatched bases: 13. Note on this clonotype: Antigen specificity is unknown.

Study results and limitations: In VDJdb matching, anti-spike CD8 responses were favored while private and CD4 specificities went missing.

Individual cDNA molecules were tagged with unique molecular identifiers. TCRdb re-derived calls from the 5' RACE reads in MiXCR, one entry per CDR3 protein. The sample yields some 66,000 distinct CDR3 sequences, 9.1% seen once. Sample: whole blood. The chain has TRBV5-1 and TRBJ2-7; 8 nucleotides line up with TRBD1. This sequence originates from an adult who was a healthcare worker with PCR-confirmed SARS-CoV-2 infection or an uninfected control (not recorded which). The CDR3 protein is CASSQTFGQGISYEQYF. In nucleotides, the CDR3 is TGCGCCAGCAGCCAGACCTTCGGACAGGGCATTTCCTACGAGCAGTACTTC.